The rows below give T cell receptor beta chains drawn from one sample of a study of shared clonotypes between healthy human individuals. Measured with immunoSEQ multiplex PCR; TCRdb has only the in-frame clones, and not every one. Of 850,000 to 1,100,000 clones listed, 77% are singletons. The sequencing input was memory CD4+ T cells from PBMCs. The receptor source for this set is a man aged 18 to 29 in good health. Some clones in this sample may be carry-over from other donors' samples. CDR3s include the opening cysteine and the closing phenylalanine or tryptophan. D genes are given only for firm matches. Not every row has a clone size; where given, it reads once, few, many or a size class.

clone size	V gene	J gene	D gene	CDR3 length	CDR3 protein	CDR3 DNA
.	TRBV19	TRBJ2-2	.	15	CASSIELQKTGELFF	TGTGCCAGTAGTATAGAGCTACAGAAAACCGGGGAGCTGTTTTTT
.	TRBV6-1	TRBJ1-5	.	14	CASSKTGKGQPQHF	TGTGCCAGCAGTAAAACAGGGAAGGGACAGCCCCAGCATTTT
.	TRBV7-9	TRBJ2-3	.	14	CASRKEGFTDTQYF	TGTGCCAGCAGGAAAGAGGGATTCACAGATACGCAGTATTTT
.	TRBV25-1	TRBJ1-2	TRBD1	13	CASSEYRGGGYTF	TGTGCCAGCAGTGAATATAGAGGGGGCGGCTACACCTTC
.	TRBV15	TRBJ2-5	.	15	CATSRNPPKEETQYF	TGTGCCACCAGCAGAAACCCCCCTAAGGAAGAGACCCAGTACTTC
.	TRBV27	TRBJ1-2	.	14	CASTRAGRDYGYTF	TGTGCCAGCACTAGAGCAGGCCGGGACTATGGCTACACCTTC
.	TRBV18	TRBJ2-4	TRBD2	20	CASSPLRAGGPPGAKNIQYF	TGTGCCAGCTCACCCCTCCGGGCGGGAGGTCCTCCGGGGGCCAAAAACATTCAGTACTTC
once	TRBV27	TRBJ2-7	.	10	CASGLREQYF	TGTGCCAGCGGGCTACGCGAGCAGTACTTC
.	TRBV15	TRBJ1-4	TRBD1	19	CATSRGNLQLGQVLEKLFF	TGTGCCACCAGCAGAGGAAACCTACAGCTAGGACAGGTGCTTGAAAAACTGTTTTTT
.	TRBV29-1	TRBJ1-3	.	14	CSVAGTVGSNTIYF	TGCAGCGTGGCCGGGACGGTGGGTTCAAACACCATATATTTT
.	TRBV5-1	TRBJ2-5	.	12	CASSLEGETQYF	TGCGCCAGCAGCTTGGAAGGGGAGACCCAGTACTTC
.	TRBV7-9	TRBJ2-3	TRBD2	16	CASRLLAGTSADTQYF	TGTGCCAGCAGGTTATTAGCGGGGACTTCCGCAGATACGCAGTATTTT
.	TRBV9	TRBJ1-2	TRBD1	15	CASRGRDRGLGGYTF	TGTGCCAGCAGAGGCCGGGACAGGGGGCTAGGCGGCTACACCTTC
.	TRBV7-2	TRBJ1-2	.	17	CASSLEGSPVTNYGYTF	TGTGCCAGCAGCTTAGAGGGCAGCCCTGTGACTAACTATGGCTACACCTTC
.	TRBV6-5	TRBJ2-1	TRBD1	15	CASSKEGQDYNEQFF	TGTGCCAGCAGTAAGGAGGGACAGGATTACAATGAGCAGTTCTTC
.	TRBV7-9	TRBJ1-4	.	15	CASRARQEANEKLFF	TGTGCCAGCAGGGCCCGACAGGAGGCAAATGAAAAACTGTTTTTT
.	TRBV7-2	TRBJ2-1	TRBD2	14	CASSQIAGGGEQFF	TGTGCCAGCAGCCAAATAGCGGGAGGCGGTGAGCAGTTCTTC
.	TRBV5-1	TRBJ1-2	.	11	CASSLTGGYTF	TGCGCCAGCAGCTTGACGGGTGGCTACACCTTC
.	TRBV6-1	TRBJ1-5	.	13	CASRGTGNQPQHF	TGTGCCAGCAGGGGGACCGGCAATCAGCCCCAGCATTTT
.	TRBV6-5	TRBJ2-6	.	16	CASSYEDPAGANVLTF	TGTGCCAGCAGTTACGAGGACCCGGCCGGGGCCAACGTCCTGACTTTC
.	TRBV12-5	TRBJ2-1	TRBD2	16	CASGLGTSGSHNEQFF	TGTGCTAGTGGTTTAGGAACTAGCGGGAGCCACAATGAGCAGTTCTTC
.	TRBV7-9	TRBJ2-5	.	15	CASTFYTGNQETQYF	TGTGCCAGCACCTTCTATACAGGGAACCAAGAGACCCAGTACTTC
.	TRBV18	TRBJ1-2	.	14	CASSTGQETYGYTF	TGTGCCAGCTCAACAGGGCAGGAGACCTATGGCTACACCTTC
few	TRBV7-9	TRBJ1-1	TRBD1	15	CASRYTGTANTEAFF	TGTGCCAGCAGGTATACTGGGACAGCGAACACTGAAGCTTTCTTT
few	TRBV2	TRBJ1-1	.	14	CASSLLEGVAEAFF	TGTGCCAGCAGTCTCCTGGAGGGCGTTGCAGAAGCTTTCTTT
.	TRBV5-1	TRBJ2-3	TRBD1	14	CASSTTGGPDTQYF	TGCGCCAGCAGCACGACAGGGGGCCCAGATACGCAGTATTTT
.	TRBV18	TRBJ2-2	.	15	CASSPPRTSTGELFF	TGTGCCAGCTCACCTCCCAGAACGAGCACCGGGGAGCTGTTTTTT
.	TRBV6-1	TRBJ1-2	.	14	CASSEQGWNYGYTF	TGTGCCAGCAGTGAACAGGGGTGGAACTATGGCTACACCTTC
.	TRBV19	TRBJ2-6	TRBD1	18	CASRDRGYGLSGANVLTF	TGTGCCAGCCGGGACAGGGGGTATGGACTCTCTGGGGCCAACGTCCTGACTTTC
.	TRBV30	TRBJ2-5	.	12	CAWNSAGETQYF	TGTGCCTGGAACTCGGCCGGGGAGACCCAGTACTTC
few	TRBV18	TRBJ2-7	TRBD1	15	CASSAAGQGSYEQYF	TGTGCCAGCTCAGCGGCAGGACAGGGGTCCTACGAGCAGTACTTC
.	TRBV5-8	TRBJ2-5	.	13	CASSFGNQETQYF	TGTGCCAGCAGCTTCGGGAACCAAGAGACCCAGTACTTC
.	TRBV5-1	TRBJ2-7	.	15	CASSFRGPGSDEQYF	TGCGCCAGCAGTTTCCGGGGCCCCGGTTCGGACGAGCAGTACTTC
once	TRBV29-1	TRBJ2-7	.	14	CSVETPGGSYEQYF	TGCAGCGTTGAAACCCCGGGTGGGTCCTACGAGCAGTACTTC
.	TRBV7-2	TRBJ1-2	.	15	CASSLEQTAIDGYTF	TGTGCCAGCAGCTTAGAACAGACGGCGATAGATGGCTACACCTTC
.	TRBV7-2	TRBJ2-7	.	16	CASSPRSRGLAYEQYF	TGTGCCAGCAGTCCAAGGTCGCGGGGGCTCGCCTACGAGCAGTACTTC
once	TRBV11-2	TRBJ1-1	TRBD1	15	CASSLGGTANTEAFF	TGTGCCAGCAGCTTAGGAGGGACAGCCAACACTGAAGCTTTCTTT
.	TRBV27	TRBJ2-3	.	11	CASTDLGTQYF	TGTGCCAGCACTGACCTAGGTACGCAGTATTTT
.	TRBV4-2	TRBJ1-2	.	17	CASSPQGQGGVNYGYTF	TGTGCCAGCAGCCCTCAGGGGCAGGGTGGGGTTAACTATGGCTACACCTTC
.	TRBV11-3	TRBJ2-1	.	12	CASSFSENEQFF	TGTGCCAGCAGCTTCTCGGAGAATGAGCAGTTCTTC
.	TRBV7-9	TRBJ2-5	TRBD2	13	CASSLTSGETQYF	TGTGCCAGCAGTTTGACTAGCGGGGAGACCCAGTACTTC
once	TRBV5-1	TRBJ2-4	TRBD2	15	CASSFGLEKTNIQYF	TGCGCCAGCAGCTTTGGACTAGAGAAAACCAACATTCAGTACTTC
many	TRBV5-4	TRBJ2-5	.	16	CASSEGGTARGETQYF	TGTGCCAGCAGCGAGGGAGGGACAGCTAGGGGGGAGACCCAGTACTTC
few	TRBV5-6	TRBJ1-2	.	11	CASSLGYGYTF	TGTGCCAGCAGCTTGGGGTATGGCTACACCTTC
once	TRBV7-2	TRBJ2-5	.	14	CASSLGWGFETQYF	TGTGCCAGCAGCTTAGGATGGGGCTTTGAGACCCAGTACTTC
.	TRBV5-6	TRBJ2-3	.	15	CASSSGQLFTDTQYF	TGTGCCAGCAGCTCGGGACAACTTTTCACAGATACGCAGTATTTT
.	TRBV11-2	TRBJ2-7	TRBD2	15	CASRLGLAGTYEQYF	TGTGCCAGCAGACTTGGACTAGCGGGAACCTACGAGCAGTACTTC
.	TRBV6-1	TRBJ2-3	.	13	CASSDVSTDTQYF	TGTGCCAGCAGTGATGTAAGCACAGATACGCAGTATTTT
.	TRBV10-3	TRBJ2-2	.	14	CAIKELSDTGELFF	TGTGCCATCAAGGAGTTGAGTGACACCGGGGAGCTGTTTTTT
.	TRBV5-1	TRBJ2-2	.	16	CASSLAALTNTGELFF	TGCGCCAGCAGCTTGGCCGCGCTGACGAACACCGGGGAGCTGTTTTTT
.	TRBV5-1	TRBJ2-3	.	15	CASSLSGGFTDTQYF	TGCGCCAGCAGCTTGTCTGGCGGATTCACAGATACGCAGTATTTT
many	TRBV5-6	TRBJ1-5	.	15	CASSSTGPGNQPQHF	TGTGCCAGCAGCAGCACAGGACCCGGCAATCAGCCCCAGCATTTT
few	TRBV6-5	TRBJ1-5	.	13	CASSPRGNQPQHF	TGTGCCAGCAGTCCGAGGGGGAATCAGCCCCAGCATTTT
once	TRBV4-2	TRBJ1-5	.	14	CASSQESIAGHQHF	TGTGCCAGCAGCCAAGAATCCATAGCGGGACACCAGCATTTT
.	TRBV5-1	TRBJ1-4	TRBD1	15	CASSSTGQGGEKLFF	TGCGCCAGCAGCTCTACCGGACAGGGAGGGGAAAAACTGTTTTTT
.	TRBV30	TRBJ1-6	.	14	CAWGRGRFNSPLHF	TGTGCCTGGGGGAGGGGTAGATTCAATTCACCCCTCCACTTT
.	TRBV18	TRBJ2-7	.	11	CASSLLYEQYF	TGTGCCAGCTCGCTCCTCTACGAGCAGTACTTC
.	TRBV19	TRBJ2-6	.	15	CASRRQSSGANVLTF	TGTGCCAGTCGGAGGCAGAGCTCTGGGGCCAACGTCCTGACTTTC
.	TRBV7-2	TRBJ1-5	TRBD1	16	CASSPRQGVSNQPQHF	TGTGCCAGCAGCCCCAGACAGGGGGTGTCTAATCAGCCCCAGCATTTT
.	TRBV11-2	TRBJ1-5	.	13	CASSSGGNQPQHF	TGTGCCAGCAGCTCCGGGGGCAATCAGCCCCAGCATTTT